A selection of T cell receptor beta chains follows, all from one sample in a study of T cell responses to AZD1222 COVID-19 vaccine. TCRdb's copy holds only in-frame clones and misses some; the assay was immunoSEQ multiplex PCR. This table has 90,000 to 120,000 clones, about 90% appearing once. The sequences come from peripheral blood, collected on day 0 of AZD1222 vaccination. Receptors were obtained from an adult in good health. Both conserved end residues are part of each CDR3. The order of the fields is J gene, V gene, D gene, clone size, CDR3 DNA, CDR3 protein. A D gene is named only where the DNA matches it firmly. Clone size is stated in some rows and not others, as once, few, many or a class when expanded.

J: TRBJ1-2; V: TRBV29-1; D: TRBD1; size: few; DNA: TGCAGCGCCGTGGACAGGGAGGGCTACACCTTC; CDR3: CSAVDREGYTF
J: TRBJ1-5; V: TRBV12-5; D: TRBD1; size: NA; DNA: TGTGCTAGTGGCCCAGGGACAGGGAATCAGCCCCAGCATTTT; CDR3: CASGPGTGNQPQHF
J: TRBJ1-3; V: TRBV9; D: NA; size: NA; DNA: TGTGCCAGCAGCGTAACATCCGGATCTGGAAACACCATATATTTT; CDR3: CASSVTSGSGNTIYF
J: TRBJ1-2; V: TRBV14; D: TRBD1; size: NA; DNA: TGTGCCAGCAGCCCCCGGGACAGGACTAACTATGGCTACACCTTC; CDR3: CASSPRDRTNYGYTF
J: TRBJ1-1; V: TRBV18; D: NA; size: NA; DNA: TGTGCCAGCTCCCTAAACCGGGGAGACACTGAAGCTTTCTTT; CDR3: CASSLNRGDTEAFF
J: TRBJ2-3; V: TRBV9; D: NA; size: NA; DNA: TGTGCCAGCAGCGTAGCTAGCGCACGCACAGATACGCAGTATTTT; CDR3: CASSVASARTDTQYF
J: TRBJ1-1; V: TRBV18; D: TRBD1; size: NA; DNA: TGTGCCAGCTCACCAACTACAGGGGGCACTGAAGCTTTCTTT; CDR3: CASSPTTGGTEAFF
J: TRBJ1-1; V: TRBV6-1; D: NA; size: NA; DNA: TGTGCCAGCAGTGAAAACGAGAACACTGAAGCTTTCTTT; CDR3: CASSENENTEAFF
J: TRBJ1-2; V: TRBV7-6; D: NA; size: NA; DNA: TGTGCCACCCTCAGGGATTCGGGTGGCTACACCTTC; CDR3: CATLRDSGGYTF
J: TRBJ1-2; V: TRBV6-5; D: TRBD1; size: NA; DNA: TGTGCCAGCACCGACAGGGACGGGAACTATGGCTACACCTTC; CDR3: CASTDRDGNYGYTF
J: TRBJ1-2; V: TRBV9; D: NA; size: NA; DNA: TGTGCCAGCAGCGTAGCTACAATTAACTATGGCTACACCTTC; CDR3: CASSVATINYGYTF
J: TRBJ2-3; V: TRBV11-3; D: TRBD1; size: NA; DNA: TGTGCCAGCAGCATGGGGACAGGGGGCACAGATACGCAGTATTTT; CDR3: CASSMGTGGTDTQYF
J: TRBJ2-1; V: TRBV19; D: NA; size: NA; DNA: TGTGCCAGTAGTAAGGTTCCAGGGGTAAATGAGCAGTTCTTC; CDR3: CASSKVPGVNEQFF
J: TRBJ2-7; V: TRBV7-8; D: TRBD1; size: NA; DNA: TGTGCCAGCAGCCCGGGACAGGGGTACGAGCAGTACTTC; CDR3: CASSPGQGYEQYF
J: TRBJ1-1; V: TRBV20-1; D: TRBD1; size: NA; DNA: TGCAGTGCGTACAGGGGAGGTGAAGCTTTCTTT; CDR3: CSAYRGGEAFF
J: TRBJ2-7; V: TRBV4-3; D: TRBD1; size: NA; DNA: TGCGCCAGCAGCCAAGACGTGACAGGGATCTCCTACGAGCAGTACTTC; CDR3: CASSQDVTGISYEQYF
J: TRBJ1-1; V: TRBV7-8; D: NA; size: few; DNA: TGTGCCAGCAGCTTAGTGCAGGGGCTGGTGAACACTGAAGCTTTCTTT; CDR3: CASSLVQGLVNTEAFF
J: TRBJ2-5; V: TRBV6-2/TRBV6-3; D: TRBD1; size: few; DNA: TGTGCCAGCAGTTATGTTCCGGGACAGGGTAGGGAGACCCAGTACTTC; CDR3: CASSYVPGQGRETQYF
J: TRBJ1-1; V: TRBV27; D: TRBD1; size: NA; DNA: TGTGCCAGCAGTTTTGGGGACAGGAACACTGAAGCTTTCTTT; CDR3: CASSFGDRNTEAFF
J: TRBJ2-5; V: TRBV4-3; D: NA; size: NA; DNA: TGCGCCAGCAGCCCAGACCAGGACTACGGAGAGACCCAGTACTTC; CDR3: CASSPDQDYGETQYF
J: TRBJ2-3; V: TRBV20-1; D: NA; size: NA; DNA: TGCAGTGCTATCACAGATACGCAGTATTTT; CDR3: CSAITDTQYF
J: TRBJ1-4; V: TRBV10-3; D: NA; size: NA; DNA: TGTGCCATCAGTGAGGGGATGGGGGAAAAACTGTTTTTT; CDR3: CAISEGMGEKLFF
J: TRBJ1-2; V: TRBV6-5; D: NA; size: NA; DNA: TGTGCCAAAAAACGGAGAAGACGAGGCTACACCTTC; CDR3: CAKKRRRRGYTF
J: TRBJ1-1; V: TRBV28; D: NA; size: NA; DNA: TGTGCCAGCAGTCCTTGGGGCTATCAAGACACTGAAGCTTTCTTT; CDR3: CASSPWGYQDTEAFF
J: TRBJ2-2; V: TRBV11-3; D: NA; size: NA; DNA: TGTGCCAGCAGCCCCGGACTCGGGACTAACACCGGGGAGCTGTTTTTT; CDR3: CASSPGLGTNTGELFF
J: TRBJ1-5; V: TRBV7-9; D: NA; size: NA; DNA: TGTGCCAGCAGCCGACAGGAAAATAGCAATCAGCCCCAGCATTTT; CDR3: CASSRQENSNQPQHF
J: TRBJ2-5; V: TRBV5-1; D: NA; size: NA; DNA: TGCGCCAGCAGCCGGGACGGCCAAGAGACCCAGTACTTC; CDR3: CASSRDGQETQYF
J: TRBJ1-1; V: TRBV27; D: NA; size: NA; DNA: TGTGCCAGCAGTTTTGCCAGGGGCACTGAAGCTTTCTTT; CDR3: CASSFARGTEAFF
J: TRBJ2-6; V: TRBV29-1; D: TRBD1; size: NA; DNA: TGCAGCGTTGAAGATACAGGGGCCGGGGCCAACGTCCTGACTTTC; CDR3: CSVEDTGAGANVLTF
J: TRBJ1-1; V: TRBV19; D: NA; size: once; DNA: TGTGCCACGGGACCGAGGAACACTGAAGCTTTCTTT; CDR3: CATGPRNTEAFF
J: TRBJ2-7; V: TRBV25-1; D: TRBD1; size: NA; DNA: TGTGCCAGCAGAGAGACCGGGACAGCGAATCCCTACGAGCAGTACTTC; CDR3: CASRETGTANPYEQYF
J: TRBJ2-3; V: TRBV6-2/TRBV6-3; D: NA; size: NA; DNA: TGTGCCAGCACCCCTGGAAGCACAGATACGCAGTATTTT; CDR3: CASTPGSTDTQYF
J: TRBJ2-7; V: TRBV7-2; D: TRBD1; size: once; DNA: TGTGCCAGCAGCTCCGGGACAGGGGGATACGAGCAGTACTTC; CDR3: CASSSGTGGYEQYF
J: TRBJ2-1; V: TRBV7-2; D: TRBD2; size: NA; DNA: TGTGCCAGCAGCTCCTTTAACCCTAGCGGGAGTATCGATGAGCAGTTCTTC; CDR3: CASSSFNPSGSIDEQFF
J: TRBJ2-2; V: TRBV7-6; D: NA; size: NA; DNA: TGTGCCAGCAGGCGGGACGGCTTAAACACCGGAGAGCTGTTTTTT; CDR3: CASRRDGLNTGELFF
J: TRBJ1-6; V: TRBV7-9; D: TRBD1; size: NA; DNA: TGTGCCAGCAGCCCTCAGGGGGATTCACCCCTCCACTTT; CDR3: CASSPQGDSPLHF
J: TRBJ2-7; V: TRBV7-9; D: NA; size: NA; DNA: TGTGCCAGCAGCTCAGCCCCGGGACTCGGCTCCTACGAGCAGTACTTC; CDR3: CASSSAPGLGSYEQYF
J: TRBJ2-4; V: TRBV9; D: NA; size: NA; DNA: TGTGCCAGCAGCGGACCCCGAGGGGACATTCAGTACTTC; CDR3: CASSGPRGDIQYF
J: TRBJ1-5; V: TRBV30; D: TRBD1; size: NA; DNA: TGTGCCTGGCAACAGGGGGCGGATCAGCCCCAGCATTTT; CDR3: CAWQQGADQPQHF
J: TRBJ2-7; V: TRBV10-1; D: NA; size: NA; DNA: TGCGCCAGCAGCCCCAGGGGCAGCTACGAGCAGTACTTC; CDR3: CASSPRGSYEQYF
J: TRBJ1-4; V: TRBV20-1; D: NA; size: NA; DNA: TGCAGTGCTAGTCCCCTGGCAAATGAAAAACTGTTTTTT; CDR3: CSASPLANEKLFF
J: TRBJ1-2; V: TRBV10-3; D: TRBD1; size: few; DNA: TGTGCCATCAGTGATACGACAGGGTTTGGCTACACCTTC; CDR3: CAISDTTGFGYTF
J: TRBJ2-1; V: TRBV3-1/TRBV3-2; D: TRBD2; size: NA; DNA: TGTGCCAGCAGCCCATCCCTAGGTGGGAGGGGATCCTACAATGAGCAGTTCTTC; CDR3: CASSPSLGGRGSYNEQFF
J: TRBJ1-3; V: TRBV7-9; D: NA; size: NA; DNA: TGTGCCAGCAGCCCCCCCGGCTCTGGAAACACCATATATTTT; CDR3: CASSPPGSGNTIYF
J: TRBJ1-4; V: TRBV4-1; D: NA; size: NA; DNA: TGCGCCAGCAGCCCTTCGGACACAACTAATGAAAAACTGTTTTTT; CDR3: CASSPSDTTNEKLFF
J: TRBJ1-1; V: TRBV5-1; D: NA; size: NA; DNA: TGCGCCAGCAGCTTGGTTGGGGGGCAGAACACTGAAGCTTTCTTT; CDR3: CASSLVGGQNTEAFF
J: TRBJ1-5; V: TRBV4-1; D: TRBD1; size: once; DNA: TGCGCCAGCAGCCAAGGACAGGGGAGTCAGCCCCAGCATTTT; CDR3: CASSQGQGSQPQHF
J: TRBJ2-1; V: TRBV12-5; D: TRBD2; size: NA; DNA: TGTGCTAGTGGTTTCCTACTAGCGGAGAACAATGAGCAGTTCTTC; CDR3: CASGFLLAENNEQFF
J: TRBJ1-6; V: TRBV2; D: NA; size: NA; DNA: TGTGCCAGCAGTGAATCCCCGTTCGGGGCAGCCTATAATTCACCCCTCCACTTT; CDR3: CASSESPFGAAYNSPLHF
J: TRBJ2-7; V: TRBV18; D: NA; size: NA; DNA: TGTGCCAGCTCCCCCGGGTCACCCTACGAGCAGTACTTC; CDR3: CASSPGSPYEQYF
J: TRBJ1-3; V: TRBV5-4; D: NA; size: NA; DNA: TGTGCCAACTCGGTCCCCTCTGGAAACACCATATATTTT; CDR3: CANSVPSGNTIYF
J: TRBJ1-5; V: TRBV15; D: NA; size: NA; DNA: TGTGCCACCAGCAGAGATCCAGGGGCTGAGCCCCAGCATTTT; CDR3: CATSRDPGAEPQHF
J: TRBJ2-2; V: TRBV5-5; D: NA; size: NA; DNA: TGTGCCAGCAGCTTCCCTGCGGACACCGGGGAGCTGTTTTTT; CDR3: CASSFPADTGELFF
J: TRBJ1-1; V: TRBV11-2; D: NA; size: NA; DNA: TGTGCCAGCAGCTCCGCCCCCCGGGACACATACACTGAAGCTTTCTTT; CDR3: CASSSAPRDTYTEAFF
J: TRBJ1-5; V: TRBV5-8; D: NA; size: NA; DNA: TGTGCCAGCAGCTTGTACAATCAGCCCCAGCATTTT; CDR3: CASSLYNQPQHF
J: TRBJ1-2; V: TRBV19; D: TRBD1; size: NA; DNA: TGTGCCAGTAGTACCCGCGGCCGCAGGGGGGGAGGAGGCTACACCTTC; CDR3: CASSTRGRRGGGGYTF
J: TRBJ1-6; V: TRBV7-9; D: NA; size: NA; DNA: TGTGCCAGCAGCGGTCGGCCGGAGGGCGGAGGCTCACCCCTCCACTTT; CDR3: CASSGRPEGGGSPLHF
J: TRBJ2-2; V: TRBV7-3; D: NA; size: NA; DNA: TGTGCCAGCAGCATGGACAGCGCGGAGCTGTTTTTT; CDR3: CASSMDSAELFF
J: TRBJ1-2; V: TRBV27; D: NA; size: NA; DNA: TGTGCCAGCAGTTCAATCTACGGCAGCCACTATGGCTACACCTTC; CDR3: CASSSIYGSHYGYTF
J: TRBJ1-2; V: TRBV3-1/TRBV3-2; D: NA; size: few; DNA: TGTGCCAGCAGCCCTTGGGTCACTAACTATGGCTACACCTTC; CDR3: CASSPWVTNYGYTF